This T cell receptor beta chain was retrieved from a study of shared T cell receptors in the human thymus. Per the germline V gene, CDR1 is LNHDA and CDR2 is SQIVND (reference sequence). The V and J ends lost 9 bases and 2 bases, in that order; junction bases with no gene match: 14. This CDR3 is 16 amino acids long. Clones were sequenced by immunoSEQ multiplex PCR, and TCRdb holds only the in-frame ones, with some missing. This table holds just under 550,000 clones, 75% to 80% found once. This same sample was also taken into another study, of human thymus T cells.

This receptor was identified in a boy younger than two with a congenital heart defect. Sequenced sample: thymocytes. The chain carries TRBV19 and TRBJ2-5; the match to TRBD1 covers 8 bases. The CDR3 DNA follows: TGTGCCAGCAAAGGACACACAGGGGGGCGTCAAGAGACCCAGTACTTC. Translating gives CASKGHTGGRQETQYF.